This passage covers 9 T cell receptor beta chains from one sample sequenced in a study. TCRdb redid the calling of the 5' RACE reads with MiXCR, one entry per CDR3 protein. The sample contains roughly 39,000 distinct CDR3 sequences, approximately 19% of which appear only once. The sample was naive CD4+ T cells sorted from a lymph node. The sample's subset: naive CD4+ T cells, CD4+CD45RA+CD25-. Source of these receptors: a female donor with breast cancer.

A few counts support this clonotype. V is TRBV28 and J is TRBJ2-3; D might be TRBD1 (6 bases). This CDR3 region has 16 residues. Germline lookup yields CDR1 MDHEN and CDR2 SYDVKM. V was pared by 3 bases and J by 4 bases, with 17 bases between. Here the CDR3 reads CASSFGPKGGSDTQYF. The CDR3 DNA follows: TGTGCCAGCAGTTTCGGCCCCAAAGGGGGTTCAGATACGCAGTATTTT.

At least ten counts were recorded for this clonotype. The genes are TRBV6-5 and TRBJ2-5; D gene ambiguous. The V gene's germline CDR1 is MNHEY and CDR2 SVGAGI. V was trimmed by 8 bases and J by 0 bases, leaving 7 bases between them. This CDR3 has 12 amino acids. The CDR3 nucleotides are TGTGCCAGCCGATCATACCAAGAGACCCAGTACTTC. Amino acid sequence: CASRSYQETQYF.

This clonotype was observed many times. The V gene is TRBV6-5, the J gene TRBJ1-2, with D unclear. The CDR3 loop spans 15 amino acids. V dropped 5 bases and J dropped 5 bases, with 18 bases sitting between them. Germline loops: CDR1 MNHEY, CDR2 SVGAGI. The CDR3 region has the DNA TGTGCCAGCAGTCCCGGCGGGCGGTCCCCTTATGGCTACACCTTC. This sequence encodes CASSPGGRSPYGYTF.

This clonotype appeared many times. The chain has TRBV28 and TRBJ1-2, with D hard to call. Per germline, CDR1 MDHEN and CDR2 SYDVKM. Trimming shortened V by 7 bases and J by 4 bases, and 13 bases separated the two germline ends. The CDR3 runs 13 residues. CDR3 sequence: CASKMGRAYGYTF. CDR3 in DNA: TGTGCCAGCAAGATGGGTAGGGCCTATGGCTACACCTTC.

This clonotype came up a few times. V usage is TRBV4-1 and J usage is TRBJ1-1, with a possible D match to TRBD1 (6 bases). V was clipped by 1 base and J by 0 bases, with 9 bases between them. The CDR3 consists of 15 residues. Per the germline V gene, CDR1 is MGHRA and CDR2 is YSYEKL. The CDR3 DNA reads as TGCGCCAGCAGCCAAGCAGGACAGCTGAACACTGAAGCTTTCTTT. Residues: CASSQAGQLNTEAFF.

This clonotype came up many times. The rearrangement uses TRBV20-1 and TRBJ1-4; D gene uncertain. V lost 1 base, J lost 4 bases, and 13 bases lay in between. CDR1 and CDR2 from the germline V gene are DFQATT and SNEGSKA (reference sequence). The CDR3 is made up of 15 amino acids. The CDR3 sequence is CSARADGTLNEKLFF. The CDR3 bases are TGCAGTGCTAGAGCGGACGGCACACTTAATGAAAAACTGTTTTTT.

The J gene is TRBJ2-5, the V gene TRBV6-5; D is ambiguous. The CDR3 contains 14 residues. V dropped 0 bases and J dropped 4 bases, with 9 bases sitting between them. The germline V gene encodes CDR1 MNHEY and CDR2 SVGAGI. Here the CDR3 DNA reads TGTGCCAGCAGTTACTCGTCCGGTAGAGAGACCCAGTACTTC. This encodes CASSYSSGRETQYF.

V and J are TRBV29-1 and TRBJ1-2; tentatively, D is TRBD1 (5 bases). With 7 bases removed from V and 8 bases from J, the gap between germline ends came to 20 bases. The CDR3 is 13 residues long. The germline CDR1 and CDR2 sequences are SQVTM and ANQGSEA. The CDR3 sequence: CSATHQGARGYTF. CDR3 in DNA: TGCAGCGCCACTCACCAGGGTGCGCGGGGCTACACCTTC.

This clonotype turned up a few times. The V call is TRBV25-1, the J call TRBJ1-4, with D perhaps TRBD1 (5 bases). Germline CDR1 MGHDK, CDR2 SYGVNS. This CDR3 has 15 residues. Trimming stripped 2 bases from V and 6 bases from J, with 13 bases between. The DNA for the CDR3 is TGTGCCAGCAGTGAAGGGACTGGGCCGTATGAAAAACTGTTTTTT. Amino acids: CASSEGTGPYEKLFF.